The rows below give T cell receptor beta chains drawn from one sample of a study of cytomegalovirus exposure and HLA in healthy donors. This table comes from immunoSEQ multiplex PCR, and its TCRdb copy is limited to in-frame clones, with some not included. This sample has 100,000 to 150,000 clones, with around 78% found just once. The sample comprised PBMCs. The source is a man younger than 30 in good health and CMV-seropositive. The CDR3 runs from the conserved cysteine through the conserved F or W. The D gene is left open where the match is weak. A row's size may be missing; if present it is once, few, many or a size class.

CDR3 protein,CDR3 DNA,J gene,clone size,D gene,V gene
CASSSSGQGHGYTF,TGCGCCAGCAGCTCGTCCGGACAGGGGCATGGCTACACCTTC,TRBJ1-2,.,TRBD1,TRBV5-1
CARRGGAGVSSYNEQFF,TGTGCCCGTCGGGGGGGAGCGGGGGTAAGCTCCTACAATGAGCAGTTCTTC,TRBJ2-1,.,TRBD2,TRBV2
CASSLGAVMNTEAFF,TGTGCCAGCAGCTTGGGGGCAGTAATGAACACTGAAGCTTTCTTT,TRBJ1-1,.,.,TRBV5-5
CASSQAGQGNNEQFF,TGTGCCAGCAGCCAAGCTGGGCAGGGGAACAATGAGCAGTTCTTC,TRBJ2-1,.,.,TRBV4-2
CASSSDRGDEQYF,TGTGCCAGCAGTTCCGACAGGGGCGACGAGCAGTACTTC,TRBJ2-7,.,TRBD1,TRBV27
CASSLDRLAGYNNEQFF,TGTGCCAGCAGCTTAGATCGTCTAGCGGGGTATAACAATGAGCAGTTCTTC,TRBJ2-1,.,TRBD2,TRBV11-2
CASRRDSSYEQYF,TGTGCCAGCAGGAGAGACAGCTCCTACGAGCAGTACTTC,TRBJ2-7,.,.,TRBV6-6
CAISESLAGGPTDTQYF,TGTGCCATCAGTGAGTCCCTAGCGGGGGGGCCCACCGATACGCAGTATTTT,TRBJ2-3,.,TRBD2,TRBV10-3
CASSIKLFSYF,TGTGCCAGCAGCATTAAACTTTTTTCGTACTTC,TRBJ2-7,few,.,TRBV7-4
CASSWTSGGANTGELFF,TGTGCCAGCAGTTGGACTAGCGGGGGGGCGAACACCGGGGAGCTGTTTTTT,TRBJ2-2,.,TRBD2,TRBV2
CATSTSPTDTQYF,TGTGCCACCTCTACTAGTCCCACAGATACGCAGTATTTT,TRBJ2-3,once,.,TRBV19
CSVVGGSGGSSYEQYF,TGCAGCGTAGTTGGTGGCTCAGGGGGCAGCTCCTACGAGCAGTACTTC,TRBJ2-7,.,TRBD1,TRBV29-1
CASRLVYEQYF,TGTGCCAGTCGTCTAGTCTACGAGCAGTACTTC,TRBJ2-7,.,.,TRBV2
CASSFPGVYEQYF,TGCGCCAGCAGCTTCCCGGGGGTCTACGAGCAGTACTTC,TRBJ2-7,.,.,TRBV4-1
CASSIRTSGGQDEQFF,TGTGCCAGCAGCATTCGGACTAGCGGGGGGCAGGATGAGCAGTTCTTC,TRBJ2-1,.,TRBD2,TRBV9
CASSPSGTIAGELFF,TGTGCCAGCAGCCCCTCCGGGACTATCGCCGGGGAGCTGTTTTTT,TRBJ2-2,.,TRBD2,TRBV9
CASSSTGVNTEAFF,TGTGCCAGCAGCTCCACAGGAGTTAACACTGAAGCTTTCTTT,TRBJ1-1,.,.,TRBV7-9
CASSQTGGYTF,TGTGCCAGCAGCCAAACAGGGGGCTACACCTTC,TRBJ1-2,.,.,TRBV5-6
CASSSRADTGELFF,TGTGCCAGTAGTAGCCGCGCGGACACCGGGGAGCTGTTTTTT,TRBJ2-2,.,.,TRBV19
CASSRGGTDSYEQYF,TGCGCCAGCAGCCGTGGAGGGACAGATTCCTACGAGCAGTACTTC,TRBJ2-7,.,.,TRBV5-1
CASTILPAVADGELFF,TGTGCCAGCACTATACTACCCGCCGTCGCGGACGGGGAGCTGTTTTTT,TRBJ2-2,once,.,TRBV6-6
CASSLLSGGAVDTQYF,TGTGCCAGCAGCTTACTAAGCGGGGGGGCCGTCGATACGCAGTATTTT,TRBJ2-3,once,TRBD2,TRBV7-9
CASSGTSGQRTDTQYF,TGCGCCAGCAGCGGGACTAGCGGCCAACGCACAGATACGCAGTATTTT,TRBJ2-3,.,TRBD2,TRBV4-1
CASSVSFANYGYTF,TGTGCCAGCAGTGTGTCCTTTGCGAACTATGGCTACACCTTC,TRBJ1-2,.,.,TRBV6-1
CASSPLPTVSYEQYF,TGTGCCAGCAGCCCCTTACCGACAGTATCCTACGAGCAGTACTTC,TRBJ2-7,.,.,TRBV7-8
CASSHYSGGVYEQYF,TGTGCCAGCAGTCACTACAGCGGGGGGGTGTACGAGCAGTACTTC,TRBJ2-7,.,TRBD2,TRBV7-6
CAIRQGVGQPQHF,TGTGCCATCAGACAGGGTGTTGGTCAGCCCCAGCATTTT,TRBJ1-5,.,.,TRBV10-3
CASSPHPDRGGNEQFF,TGTGCCAGCAGTCCCCATCCGGACAGGGGAGGGAATGAGCAGTTCTTC,TRBJ2-1,.,TRBD1,TRBV6-4
CASSLGLTGTDTQYF,TGTGCCAGCAGCTTAGGCCTTACAGGCACAGATACGCAGTATTTT,TRBJ2-3,.,.,TRBV7-2
CAWGGTGNQETQYF,TGTGCCTGGGGGGGTACAGGGAATCAAGAGACCCAGTACTTC,TRBJ2-5,.,.,TRBV30
CASSLGQGDNYGYTF,TGCGCCAGCAGCTTGGGACAGGGGGATAACTATGGCTACACCTTC,TRBJ1-2,.,TRBD1,TRBV5-1
CASSQVSGGAFF,TGTGCCAGCAGCCAAGTTTCAGGTGGAGCTTTCTTT,TRBJ1-1,.,.,TRBV14
CASSIERGGTEAFF,TGTGCCAGTAGTATCGAGCGAGGGGGCACTGAAGCTTTCTTT,TRBJ1-1,.,.,TRBV19
CASSSWTGSYEQYF,TGTGCCAGCAGCTCCTGGACAGGGAGCTACGAGCAGTACTTC,TRBJ2-7,.,TRBD1,TRBV7-6
CASRASGGIRGETQYF,TGCGCCAGCAGAGCTAGCGGGGGTATTCGGGGAGAGACCCAGTACTTC,TRBJ2-5,few,TRBD2,TRBV5-1
CASSGVGGGNPPGGELFF,TGTGCCAGCAGCGGAGTCGGCGGGGGTAATCCCCCGGGCGGGGAGCTGTTTTTT,TRBJ2-2,.,TRBD2,TRBV28
CASSKDSDYGYTF,TGTGCCAGCAGCAAAGACAGTGACTATGGCTACACCTTC,TRBJ1-2,.,.,TRBV9
CASSLSDIGNQPQHF,TGTGCCAGCAGTTTATCCGACATCGGCAATCAGCCCCAGCATTTT,TRBJ1-5,.,.,TRBV27